This T cell receptor beta chain was sequenced in a study of OX40 agonist ivuxolimab in advanced cancers. Profiled with immunoSEQ multiplex PCR; TCRdb holds only in-frame clones, not every one. The repertoire holds tens of thousands of clones, with about nine tenths as singletons. CDR1 and CDR2 (germline): MNHEY, SMNVEV (reference sequence). J lost 7 bases, V lost 4 bases, and 9 bases had no gene match. This CDR3 spans 14 amino acids. The input for sequencing was CD4+ or CD8+ T cells sorted from blood, taken in a trial of the OX40 agonist ivuxolimab. This chain connects TRBV27 to TRBJ1-2, with 7 bases matching TRBD1. This TCR was recovered from an adult with an advanced solid tumor such as melanoma, head and neck, liver or kidney cancer. The CDR3 loop reads CASSSDRVVGGYTF. The CDR3 bases are TGTGCCAGCAGTTCCGACAGGGTGGTGGGTGGCTACACCTTC.